A selection of T cell receptor beta chains follows, all from one sample in a study of T cells expressing NK-cell markers. TCRdb reworked the 5' RACE reads into one entry per CDR3 protein, no DNA. The sample holds 250,000 to 300,000 distinct CDR3 sequences. The sample comprised blood T cells: a sorted CD56 or NKG2C T cell subset, CD4+ or CD8+ T cells, or bulk PBMC T cells (not recorded which). Receptor source: a woman aged 18 to 75 in good health. Both conserved end residues are part of each CDR3.

CDR3 protein,J gene,V gene
CASSSSSSLEKLFF,TRBJ1-4,TRBV5-5
CASNSWGGTGTEAFF,TRBJ1-1,TRBV27
CSARFGSTTDTQYF,TRBJ2-3,TRBV20-1
CASSPGPGTNTEAFF,TRBJ1-1,TRBV5-1
CSARSLGMNTEAFF,TRBJ1-1,TRBV20-1
CASSIPPRGELFF,TRBJ2-2,TRBV7-6
CARTKGDREADTGELFF,TRBJ2-2,TRBV9
CASRTLAGGRDEQFF,TRBJ2-1,TRBV12-3/TRBV12-4
CASSSLSGDNEQFF,TRBJ2-1,TRBV5-1
CASSVQGSGANVLTF,TRBJ2-6,TRBV9
CASRRTGGWNEQYF,TRBJ2-7,TRBV12-3/TRBV12-4
CASTLTLASVGHEQYF,TRBJ2-7,TRBV6-1
CASSQTGEPYGYTF,TRBJ1-2,TRBV18
CAIRSGGNLPGELFF,TRBJ2-2,TRBV10-3
CASSLAGRGGSSYNEQFF,TRBJ2-1,TRBV5-4
CASSPPGGPYEQYF,TRBJ2-7,TRBV12-3/TRBV12-4
CASSEYLDGEQFF,TRBJ2-1,TRBV25-1
CASSPSGLNTDTQYF,TRBJ2-3,TRBV9
CASSDTGGLLQETQYF,TRBJ2-5,TRBV7-2
CASSFRDRAFSFSSGANVLTF,TRBJ2-6,TRBV12-3/TRBV12-4
CASSLALGQEVQETQYF,TRBJ2-5,TRBV7-7
CASSYVAGGAGEQFF,TRBJ2-1,TRBV6-5
CASSQRGVGTEAFF,TRBJ1-1,TRBV4-3
CASSIVRGNEQYF,TRBJ2-7,TRBV30
CASSEAGTDGYTF,TRBJ1-2,TRBV6-1
CASRATGSSHEQYF,TRBJ2-7,TRBV25-1
CASSFSGGEETQYF,TRBJ2-5,TRBV7-2
CASSTKDTQYF,TRBJ2-3,TRBV12-3/TRBV12-4
CASSIDSAALWGYTF,TRBJ1-2,TRBV19
CASSDRLNQPQHF,TRBJ1-5,TRBV10-2
CASSTPALSTDTQYF,TRBJ2-3,TRBV28
CASSLASPSRPGNEQFF,TRBJ2-1,TRBV11-1
CSVEGVGFEAFF,TRBJ1-1,TRBV29-1
CASAGQGPRTQYF,TRBJ2-5,TRBV5-1
CASSQTGGEQYF,TRBJ2-7,TRBV6-2/TRBV6-3
CASSGALAGAVSTDTQYF,TRBJ2-3,TRBV9